A selection of T cell receptor beta chains follows, all from one sample in a study of cytomegalovirus exposure and HLA in healthy donors. The method was immunoSEQ multiplex PCR; TCRdb's version includes in-frame clones alone and lacks a portion of them. Found here are over 250,000 clones, 87% of them singletons; the top ten hold over 1%. Material: PBMCs. All receptors derive from a woman aged 25 to 39 in good health and CMV-seropositive. The CDR3 runs from the conserved cysteine through the conserved F or W. D genes are given only for firm matches. Clone size appears in some rows only: once, few, many, or a class for an expanded clone.

clone_size j_call cdr3_length d_call v_call cdr3_nt cdr3_aa
. TRBJ2-1 15 . TRBV6-5 TGTGCCAGCACCTATACAGGAAGCTCCTACAATGAGCAGTTCTTC CASTYTGSSYNEQFF
. TRBJ2-7 14 . TRBV29-1 TGCAGCGTGGAGGGGTCCGATTTCTCCTACGAGCAGTACTTC CSVEGSDFSYEQYF
. TRBJ1-2 12 TRBD1 TRBV29-1 TGCAGCGTTGAGCGGACAGGGACTGGCTACACCTTC CSVERTGTGYTF
. TRBJ2-5 13 . TRBV6-1 TGTGCCATAGACCCAGGGAGTCACGAGACCCAGTACTTC CAIDPGSHETQYF
once TRBJ2-6 15 . TRBV6-5 TGTGCCAGCAGTTACTCCCTCTCTGGGGCCAACGTCCTGACTTTC CASSYSLSGANVLTF
. TRBJ1-1 14 TRBD1 TRBV29-1 TGCAGCGTTGAAACTGTGGACAGGGGGGTTGAAGCTTTCTTT CSVETVDRGVEAFF
. TRBJ2-7 16 TRBD2 TRBV10-3 TGTGCCATCAGTGAGTCGGCCGGGAGGGCCCGTTACGAGCAGTACTTC CAISESAGRARYEQYF
. TRBJ2-7 14 . TRBV6-5 TGTGCCAGCAGTTGGTCAGGGGAATCCTACGAGCAGTACTTC CASSWSGESYEQYF
few TRBJ1-2 12 . TRBV27 TGTGCCAGCGCCGACAGGAACTATGGCTACACCTTC CASADRNYGYTF
. TRBJ2-2 13 . TRBV5-6 TGTGCCAGCAGCTTGGGGCGGTCCGGGGAGCTGTTTTTT CASSLGRSGELFF
. TRBJ2-5 16 TRBD1 TRBV28 TGTGCCAGCAGTTTAATTTTTGCAGGGGGAAAAGAGACCCAGTACTTC CASSLIFAGGKETQYF